The 14 T cell receptor beta chains below come from one sample, sequenced in a study of shared clonotypes between healthy human individuals. The table came from immunoSEQ multiplex PCR; TCRdb's copy has only in-frame clones and leaves some out. Of about 490,000 clones in the sample, 76% were seen once. Sequenced sample: PBMCs. These receptor sequences come from a woman aged 40 to 50 in good health. Some clones in this sample may be carry-over from other donors' samples.

Many counts were recorded for this clone. Other DNA sequences from this sample encode an identical CDR3 as well. The rearrangement links TRBV10-3 to TRBJ2-7; D gene uncertain. Germline V CDR1 and CDR2: ENHRY, SYGVKD. Trimming shortened V by 0 bases and J by 4 bases, and 4 bases separated the two germline ends. This CDR3 comprises 12 residues. The CDR3 is CAISESGYEQYF. The CDR3 DNA reads TGTGCCATCAGTGAGTCGGGGTACGAGCAGTACTTC.

A note on this clone: A read error is likely here: a far larger clone is one base away. The chain uses TRBV30 and TRBJ2-6, with D perhaps TRBD1 (5 bases). Germline lookup yields CDR1 GTSNPN and CDR2 SVGIG (reference sequence). CDR3 size: 13 residues. The CDR3 DNA follows: TGTGCCTGGAGTTTTGGTGGGGCCAACGCCCTGACTTTC. Translation: CAWSFGGANALTF. Based on the CDR3 plus reference TRBV30 and TRBJ2-6, the full variable domain is SQTIHQWPATLVQPVGSPLSLECTVEGTSNPNLYWYRQAAGRGLQLLFYSVGIGQISSEVPQNLSASRPQDRQFILSSKKLLLSDSGFYLCAWSFGGANALTFGAGSRLTVL.

This chain joins TRBV27 and TRBJ2-6; D possibly corresponds to TRBD2 (5 bases). The CDR3 runs to 16 residues. The V gene lost 6 bases and the J gene lost 0 bases, with 12 bases spanning the gap. CDR1 and CDR2 (germline): MNHEY, SMNVEV (reference sequence). For the CDR3, the DNA is TGTGCCAGCAGGAGGGTAGGCCTCTCTGGGGCCAACGTCCTGACTTTC. This sequence encodes CASRRVGLSGANVLTF.

The chain recombines TRBV18 with TRBJ2-1, with D perhaps being TRBD1 or TRBD2 (5 bases each). Trimming took off 1 base at V and 10 bases at J, with 11 bases between the two ends. This CDR3 contains 13 residues. Germline V gene lookup returns CDR1 KGHSH and CDR2 LQKENI. The CDR3 DNA sequence: TGTGCCAGCTCACCACGTCCGGGGCGGGAGCAGTTCTTC. Translating it yields CASSPRPGREQFF.

This chain joins TRBV7-9 and TRBJ1-2; D is possibly TRBD1 (5 bases). V was trimmed by 3 bases and J by 4 bases, leaving 12 bases between them. The CDR3 length is 14 residues. Germline V gene sequence: CDR1 SEHNR, CDR2 FQNEAQ (reference sequence). The CDR3 DNA follows: TGTGCCAGCAGCTTCGCGACAGCCAGCTATGGCTACACCTTC. It encodes CASSFATASYGYTF.

This chain connects TRBV28 to TRBJ2-3; 8 nucleotides agree with TRBD2. The CDR3 length is 15 residues. Germline loops: CDR1 MDHEN, CDR2 SYDVKM. The J segment lost 5 bases and the V segment lost 4 bases, leaving 8 bases of the junction unmatched. For the CDR3, the DNA is TGTGCCAGCAGTTCCGGGACTAGAAGTAAAGATACGCAGTATTTT. Its protein product is CASSSGTRSKDTQYF.

The genes are TRBV11-3 and TRBJ2-2; 7 nucleotides align to TRBD1. This CDR3 comprises 16 residues. V dropped 0 bases and J dropped 7; count of bases not matched to a gene: 8. The germline CDR1 and CDR2 sequences are SGHNT and YENEEA. CDR3 DNA sequence: TGTGCCAGCAGCTTAGACGGGACAGCGAGAGGCGGGGAGCTGTTTTTT. It codes for CASSLDGTARGGELFF.

For this clone: A much larger clone differs from this one at a single base, so this may be a read error. The same CDR3 arises from other DNA sequences in this sample as well. The chain links TRBV7-9 to TRBJ1-3; unclear D gene. The V end lost 1 base, the J end lost 0 bases, and 4 bases lay between the germline ends. Looked up from germline, CDR1 is SEHNR and CDR2 is FQNEAQ (reference sequence). The CDR3 covers 14 residues. CDR3: CASSLGSSGNTIYF. The CDR3 DNA follows: TGTGCCAGCAGCTTAGGCAGCTCTGGAAACACCATATATTTT.

The rearrangement uses TRBV2 and TRBJ2-3, with D perhaps matching TRBD1 (6 bases). The CDR3 spans 15 residues. Trimming stripped 7 bases from V and 2 bases from J, with 16 bases between. CDR1 SNHLY and CDR2 FYNNEI come from the germline V gene. In DNA, the CDR3 is TGTGCCAGCACCCAGGGAATGGGGGCCACAGATACGCAGTATTTT. It translates to CASTQGMGATDTQYF.

This clone was observed a handful of times. The CDR3 is CASSFRGQITGELFF. The CDR3, as DNA: TGTGCCAGCAGTTTCAGGGGACAGATCACCGGGGAGCTGTTTTTT. This chain connects TRBV28 to TRBJ2-2, with 7 bases lining up with TRBD1. The CDR3 is 15 amino acids. The V and J ends lost 3 bases and 4 bases, in that order; junction bases with no gene match: 5. Germline CDR1 reads MDHEN; CDR2 reads SYDVKM.

As concerns this clone: Other DNA sequences in the sample encode the same CDR3. The V gene is TRBV30, the J gene TRBJ1-3; 11 nucleotides align to TRBD1. The CDR3 extends over 15 amino acids. From germline, CDR1 is GTSNPN and CDR2 SVGIG (reference sequence). The J segment lost 2 bases and the V segment lost 2 bases, leaving 2 bases of the junction unmatched. CDR3 loop: CAWSPGQGAGNTIYF. The CDR3 region has the DNA TGTGCCTGGAGTCCGGGACAGGGGGCTGGAAACACCATATATTTT.

This clone was seen a handful of times. The chain uses TRBV6-6 and TRBJ1-2; no reliable D call. CDR3 size: 14 residues. In germline, CDR1 is MNHNY, CDR2 SVGAGI (reference sequence). Trimming stripped 0 bases from V and 4 bases from J, with 9 bases between. In nucleotides, the CDR3 is TGTGCCAGCAGTTACTCGCCAGAAAGCTATGGCTACACCTTC. The encoded protein is CASSYSPESYGYTF.

Worth noting for this clone: The final CDR3 position lacks the conserved phenylalanine or tryptophan, pointing to a likely read error. This chain links TRBV6-5 with TRBJ1-6, with D unclear. Germline V gene data show CDR1 as MNHEY and CDR2 as SVGAGI. Trimming left V 6 bases short and J 7 bases short, with 7 bases between. The CDR3 is 12 residues long. The CDR3 reads CASRAGNSPLHS. The DNA for the CDR3 is TGTGCCAGCAGGGCGGGGAATTCACCCCTCCACTCT.

V usage is TRBV5-1 and J usage is TRBJ2-7; D unclear. Trimming pared 2 bases from V and 3 bases from J, leaving 9 bases between. Germline V gene lookup returns CDR1 SGHRS and CDR2 YFSETQ. CDR3 length equals 13 residues. CDR3 nucleotides: TGCGCCAGCAGCTTAAACACAGACTACGAGCAGTACTTC. It translates to CASSLNTDYEQYF.